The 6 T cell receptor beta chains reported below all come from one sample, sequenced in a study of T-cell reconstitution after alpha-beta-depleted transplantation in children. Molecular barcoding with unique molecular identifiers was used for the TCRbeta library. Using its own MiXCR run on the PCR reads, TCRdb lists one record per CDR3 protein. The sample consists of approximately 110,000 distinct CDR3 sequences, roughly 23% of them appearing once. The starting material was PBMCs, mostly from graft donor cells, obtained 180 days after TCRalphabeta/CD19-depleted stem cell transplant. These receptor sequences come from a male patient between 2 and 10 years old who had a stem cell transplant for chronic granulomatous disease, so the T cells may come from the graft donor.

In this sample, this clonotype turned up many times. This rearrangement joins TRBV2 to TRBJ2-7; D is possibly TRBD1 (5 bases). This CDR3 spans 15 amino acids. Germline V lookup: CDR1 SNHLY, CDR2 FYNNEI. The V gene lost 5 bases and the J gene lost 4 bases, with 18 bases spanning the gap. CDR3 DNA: TGTGCCAGCAGTCGGGTTTTAGGGGTTGGGTACGAGCAGTACTTC. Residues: CASSRVLGVGYEQYF.

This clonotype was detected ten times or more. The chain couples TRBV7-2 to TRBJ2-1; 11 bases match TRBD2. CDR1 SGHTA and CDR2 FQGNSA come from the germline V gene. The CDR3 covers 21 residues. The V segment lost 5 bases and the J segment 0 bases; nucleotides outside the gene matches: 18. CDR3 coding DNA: TGTGCCAGCAGCCGAAGGACCGGGACTAGCGGTTCCGGAAGCTCCTACAATGAGCAGTTCTTC. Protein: CASSRRTGTSGSGSSYNEQFF.

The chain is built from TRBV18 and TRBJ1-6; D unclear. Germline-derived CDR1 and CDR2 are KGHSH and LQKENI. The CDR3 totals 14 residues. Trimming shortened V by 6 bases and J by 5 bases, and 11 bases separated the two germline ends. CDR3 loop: CASSANWDNSPLHF. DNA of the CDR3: TGTGCCAGCTCGGCAAACTGGGATAATTCACCCCTCCACTTT.

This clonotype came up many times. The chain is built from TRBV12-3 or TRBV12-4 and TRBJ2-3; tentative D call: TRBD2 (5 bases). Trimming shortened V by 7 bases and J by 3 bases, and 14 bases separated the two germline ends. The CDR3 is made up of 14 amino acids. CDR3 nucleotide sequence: TGTGCCAGCACCCCGAGGGCGACGACAGATACGCAGTATTTT. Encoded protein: CASTPRATTDTQYF.

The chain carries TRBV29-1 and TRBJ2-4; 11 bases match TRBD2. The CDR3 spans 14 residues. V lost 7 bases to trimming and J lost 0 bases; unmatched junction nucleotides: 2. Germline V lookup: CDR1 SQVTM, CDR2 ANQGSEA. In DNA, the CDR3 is TGCAGCGCCGGACTAGCGGGAGCCAAAAACATTCAGTACTTC. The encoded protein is CSAGLAGAKNIQYF.

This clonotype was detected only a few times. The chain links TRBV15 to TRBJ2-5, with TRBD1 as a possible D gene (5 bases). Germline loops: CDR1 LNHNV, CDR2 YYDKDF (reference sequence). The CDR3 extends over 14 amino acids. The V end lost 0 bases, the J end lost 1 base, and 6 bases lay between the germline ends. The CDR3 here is CATSRERGQETQYF. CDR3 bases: TGTGCCACCAGCAGAGAAAGGGGCCAAGAGACCCAGTACTTC.